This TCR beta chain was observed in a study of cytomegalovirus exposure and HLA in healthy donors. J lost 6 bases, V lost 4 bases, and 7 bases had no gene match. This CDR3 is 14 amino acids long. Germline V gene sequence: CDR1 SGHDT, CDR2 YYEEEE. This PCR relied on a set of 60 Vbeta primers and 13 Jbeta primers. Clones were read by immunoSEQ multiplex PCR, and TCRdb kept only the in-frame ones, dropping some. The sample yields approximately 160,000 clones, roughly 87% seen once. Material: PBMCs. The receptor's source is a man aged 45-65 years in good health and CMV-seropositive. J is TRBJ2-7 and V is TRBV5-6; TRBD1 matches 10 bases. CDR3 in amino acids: CASSPGQGSIEQYF. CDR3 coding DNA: TGTGCCAGCAGCCCGGGACAGGGGTCTATCGAGCAGTACTTC.